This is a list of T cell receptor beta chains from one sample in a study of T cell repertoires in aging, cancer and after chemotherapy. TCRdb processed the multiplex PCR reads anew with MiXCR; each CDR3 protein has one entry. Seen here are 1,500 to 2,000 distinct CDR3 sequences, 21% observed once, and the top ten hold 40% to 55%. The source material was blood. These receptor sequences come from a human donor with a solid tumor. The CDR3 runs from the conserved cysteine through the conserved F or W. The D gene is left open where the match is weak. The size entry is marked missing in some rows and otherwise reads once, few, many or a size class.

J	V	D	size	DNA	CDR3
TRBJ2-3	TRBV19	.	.	TGCGCCAGCAGCCAGATGTATACGCAGTATTTT	CASSQMYTQYF
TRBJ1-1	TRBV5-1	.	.	TGCGCCAGCAGCTGGTCGACAGTACAGTTGAACACTGAAGCTTTCTTT	CASSWSTVQLNTEAFF
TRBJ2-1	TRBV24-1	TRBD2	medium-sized	TGTGCCACCAGTGGAAAAGCGGGAGCCTACAATGAGCAGTTCTTC	CATSGKAGAYNEQFF
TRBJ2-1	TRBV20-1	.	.	TGCAGTGTCGCAGGGGGGAGCGCCGACAATGAGCAGTTCTTC	CSVAGGSADNEQFF
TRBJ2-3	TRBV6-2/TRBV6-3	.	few	TGTGCCAGCAGATATCGGTGGACAGATACGCAGTATTTT	CASRYRWTDTQYF
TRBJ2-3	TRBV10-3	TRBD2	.	TGTGCCATCAGGTTAAGCGGGGGCACAGATACGCAGTATTTT	CAIRLSGGTDTQYF
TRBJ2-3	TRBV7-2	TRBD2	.	TGTGCCAGCAGCGCTACTACTAGCGGGGGCATTAGCACAGATACGCAGTATTTT	CASSATTSGGISTDTQYF
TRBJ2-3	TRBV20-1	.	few	TGCAGTGCCCCGGGGCCCACAGATACGCAGTATTTT	CSAPGPTDTQYF
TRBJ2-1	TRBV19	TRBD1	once	TGTGCCAGTACCCCCGGGACAGGGCTGTACAATGAGCAGTTCTTC	CASTPGTGLYNEQFF
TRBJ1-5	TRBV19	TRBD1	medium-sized	TGTGCCAGTAGTATGCAGGGGGCGCGAGGCAATCAGCCCCAGCATTTT	CASSMQGARGNQPQHF
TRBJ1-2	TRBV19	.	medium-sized	TGTGCCAGTAGTATAGATTCGCAGGGCGTAAGGGTCGGCTACACCTTC	CASSIDSQGVRVGYTF
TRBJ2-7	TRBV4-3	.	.	TGCGCCAGCAGCCTTCTGTCTACAGTGGTATCCTACGAGCAGTACTTC	CASSLLSTVVSYEQYF
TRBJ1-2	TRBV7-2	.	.	TGTGCCAGCAGCCCCTCCTGGGCCGCCTTGAGCAGCACCTTC	CASSPSWAALSSTF
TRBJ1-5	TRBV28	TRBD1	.	TGTGCCAGCAGTTTTACAGGGGTTAATCAGCCCCAGCATTTT	CASSFTGVNQPQHF
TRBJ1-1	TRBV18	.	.	TGTGCCAGCTCACCACCGGACGCTGGCACTGAAGCTTTCTTT	CASSPPDAGTEAFF
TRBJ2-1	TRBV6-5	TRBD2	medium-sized	TGTGCCAGCAGTAACCTAGGACTAGCGGGAATCGATGAGCAGTTCTTC	CASSNLGLAGIDEQFF
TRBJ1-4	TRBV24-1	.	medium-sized	TGTGCCACCGCAGTCCAGGGGAGTGAAAAACTGTTTTTT	CATAVQGSEKLFF
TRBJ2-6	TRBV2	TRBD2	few	TGTGCCAGCAGTCCCCCGGGAGGGGCTGGGGCCAACGTCCTGACTTTC	CASSPPGGAGANVLTF
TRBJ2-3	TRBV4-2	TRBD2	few	TGTGCCAGCAGCCAAGGCGGACTAGCGAGCACAGATACGCAGTATTTT	CASSQGGLASTDTQYF
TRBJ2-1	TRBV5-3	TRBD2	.	TGTGCCAGAAGCTTAGGGACTAGCGGGGGACCCCATGAGCAGTTCTTC	CARSLGTSGGPHEQFF
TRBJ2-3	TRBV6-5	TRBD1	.	TGTGCCAGCAGCCACGAGGGGACAGTAACGCAGTATTTT	CASSHEGTVTQYF
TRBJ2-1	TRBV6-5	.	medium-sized	TGTGCCAGCAGTTCCAGAGGGGCTGGTGCGCATGAGCAGTTCTTC	CASSSRGAGAHEQFF
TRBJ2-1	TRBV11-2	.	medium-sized	TGTGCCAGCAGCCCCTTCTACAGCTCCTACAATGAGCAGTTCTTC	CASSPFYSSYNEQFF